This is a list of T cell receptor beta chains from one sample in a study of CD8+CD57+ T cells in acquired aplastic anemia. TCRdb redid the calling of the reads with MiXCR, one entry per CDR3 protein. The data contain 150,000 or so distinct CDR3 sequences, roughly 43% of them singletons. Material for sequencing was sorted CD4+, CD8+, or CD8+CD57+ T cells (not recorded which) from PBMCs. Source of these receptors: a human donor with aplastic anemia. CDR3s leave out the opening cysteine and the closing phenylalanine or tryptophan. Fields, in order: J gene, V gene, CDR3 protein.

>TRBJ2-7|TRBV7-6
ASSLPGQGLYEQY
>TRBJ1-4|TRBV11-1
ASSLVGQPTNEKLF
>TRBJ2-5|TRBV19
ASSIVLAAQETQY
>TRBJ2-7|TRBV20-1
SADRQGFNEQY
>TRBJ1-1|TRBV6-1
AGSEAPIWEVSTEAF
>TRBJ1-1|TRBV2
ASKLNTEAF
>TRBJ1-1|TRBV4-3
ASSQDATFLDVNTEAF
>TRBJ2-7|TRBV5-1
ASSLDLTPMNEQY
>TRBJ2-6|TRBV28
ASSLGGSPSGANVLT
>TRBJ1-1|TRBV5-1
ASSRDRGVAEAF
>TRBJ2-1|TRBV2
ASSGAGGNEQF
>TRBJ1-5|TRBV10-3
AISEDRIQPQH
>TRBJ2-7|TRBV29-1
SVEFASGRDHEQY
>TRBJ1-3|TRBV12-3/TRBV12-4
ASRKRRQGLLIGNTIY
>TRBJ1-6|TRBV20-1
SARPRQGYSPLH
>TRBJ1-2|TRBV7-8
ASSRGVGYGYT
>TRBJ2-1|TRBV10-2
AINPDRGIAGSYNEQF
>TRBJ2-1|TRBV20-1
SASGQGAVEQF
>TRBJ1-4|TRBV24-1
ATSDGWGRGEKLF
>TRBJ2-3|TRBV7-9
ASPRAGSTDTQY
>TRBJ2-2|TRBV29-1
TAKGASTGELF
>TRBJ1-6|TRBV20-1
SATYGVPNSPLH
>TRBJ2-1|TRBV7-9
ASSLGGGQF
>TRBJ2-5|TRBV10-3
ASSVPGTGRRETQY
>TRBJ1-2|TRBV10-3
AISESTGAHRYGYT
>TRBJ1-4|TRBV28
ASSPLWVEKLF
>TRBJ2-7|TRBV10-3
AISESNSLGQY
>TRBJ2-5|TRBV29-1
SGREETQY
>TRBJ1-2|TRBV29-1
SVEMRKKVSYT
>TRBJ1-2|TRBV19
ASQVSTYGYT
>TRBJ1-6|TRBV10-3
AISRDSHSPLH
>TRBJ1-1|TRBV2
ASSTIGGGSEAF
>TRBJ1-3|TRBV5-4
ASSLDSSGNTIY
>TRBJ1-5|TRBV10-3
AISVSGNSNQPQH
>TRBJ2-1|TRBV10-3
AISDRDREYNEQF
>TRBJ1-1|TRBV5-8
ASSFMTGEAF
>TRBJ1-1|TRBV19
ASSIGQDPAAF
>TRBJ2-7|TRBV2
ASIAGGSYEQY
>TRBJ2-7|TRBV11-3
ASSLEPTGGREQY
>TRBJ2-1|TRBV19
ASSRPTYNEQF
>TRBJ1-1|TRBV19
ASSRATGPLNTEAF
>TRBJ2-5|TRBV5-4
ASSLAGSWETQY
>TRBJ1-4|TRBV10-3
AIKRDEEEKLV
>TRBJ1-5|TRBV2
ASSEQELGNQPQH
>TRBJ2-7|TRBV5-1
ASSLGQGASEQY
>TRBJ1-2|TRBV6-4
ASSAGTGANYGYT
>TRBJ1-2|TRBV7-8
ASSRYGTGGADYGYT
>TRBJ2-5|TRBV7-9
ASSLVVSHETQY
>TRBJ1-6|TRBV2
ASSSQGVYNSPLH
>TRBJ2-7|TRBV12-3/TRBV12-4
ASSAGTGEQY
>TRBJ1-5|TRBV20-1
SARTGTVANQPQH
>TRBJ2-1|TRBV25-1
ASSGSKLYNEQF
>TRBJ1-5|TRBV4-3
ASSQGRRYGNQPQH
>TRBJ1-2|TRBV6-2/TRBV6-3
ASSYGSTEYGYT
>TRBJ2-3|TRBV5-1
ASSHSEGGTDTQY
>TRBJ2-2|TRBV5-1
ASSRGRGLTGELF
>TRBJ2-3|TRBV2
ASSYDRAPDTQY
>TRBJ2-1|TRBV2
ASRELAGGFNEQF